A selection of T cell receptor beta chains follows, all from one sample in a study of T cells in Graves' hyperthyroidism and ophthalmopathy. From the multiplex PCR reads, TCRdb called clonotypes with MiXCR, one entry per CDR3 protein. The sample lists 300,000 to 450,000 distinct CDR3 sequences, 14% to 15% occurring once. The specimen sequenced was blood. These receptors originate from a woman younger than 45 with Graves' hyperthyroidism. CDR3s include the opening cysteine and the closing phenylalanine or tryptophan. D genes are given only for firm matches. A row's size may be missing; if present it is once, few, many or a size class.

J gene	D gene	clone size	V gene	CDR3 DNA	CDR3 protein
TRBJ2-7	-	-	TRBV24-1	TGTGCCACCAGTGATGGCCGCCAGGGCGTTCGGGGCTCCGAGCAGTACTTC	CATSDGRQGVRGSEQYF
TRBJ2-5	TRBD2	few	TRBV7-8	TGTGCCAGCAGCTTACGGGCTAGCGGGATCCAAGAGACCCAGTACTTC	CASSLRASGIQETQYF
TRBJ2-1	TRBD2	-	TRBV28	TGTGCCAGCAGTCCTAGCGGGGGCGACTACAATGAGCAGTTCTTC	CASSPSGGDYNEQFF
TRBJ1-5	-	-	TRBV12-3/TRBV12-4	TGTGCCAGCAGTTTTCGGCGCAGGCCCTTCAATCAGCCCCAGCATTTT	CASSFRRRPFNQPQHF
TRBJ1-1	-	-	TRBV18	TGTGCCAGCTCACCAAGCGGGGGCAGGACTGAAGCTTTCTTT	CASSPSGGRTEAFF
TRBJ1-5	-	-	TRBV7-2	TGTGCCAGCAGCTCAAGAGTGGACCAGCCCCAGCATTTT	CASSSRVDQPQHF
TRBJ1-5	-	many	TRBV2	TGTGCCAGCAACGGGGGGTTTGTCGATAATCAGCCCCAGCATTTT	CASNGGFVDNQPQHF
TRBJ2-1	TRBD2	many	TRBV30	TGTGCCGGAGAGCCGGGAGGTCCCTACAATGAGCAGTTCTTC	CAGEPGGPYNEQFF
TRBJ2-7	-	-	TRBV20-1	TGCAGTGCTAGAGATAGGGGGGAGATCCTCCACGAGCAGTACTTC	CSARDRGEILHEQYF
TRBJ1-6	-	-	TRBV4-2	TGTGCCAGCAGCCAAGCGGGGGGTAATTCACCCCTCCACTTT	CASSQAGGNSPLHF
TRBJ2-1	-	many	TRBV24-1	TGTGCCACCAGTGATCCAGTCCTCCGGTACAATGAGCAGTTCTTC	CATSDPVLRYNEQFF
TRBJ2-3	TRBD2	many	TRBV5-1	TGCGCCAGCAGCCCCGGACTAGCGGGAGGGCCGGGGGCGTCGGATACGCAGTATTTT	CASSPGLAGGPGASDTQYF
TRBJ1-2	-	-	TRBV4-1	TGCGCCACCACTCGGGGGTATGGCTACACCTTC	CATTRGYGYTF
TRBJ1-6	-	few	TRBV6-1	TGTGCCAGCAGTGAAGTGGCTCGAATCAACTCCTATAATTCACCCCTCCACTTT	CASSEVARINSYNSPLHF
TRBJ2-3	-	many	TRBV28	TGTGCCAGCAGTTTCTACTGGGGCGGGGGCACAGATACGCAGTATTTT	CASSFYWGGGTDTQYF
TRBJ2-1	-	many	TRBV2	TGTGCCAGCAGTGACTTAGGGGTCTACAATGAGCAGTTCTTC	CASSDLGVYNEQFF
TRBJ2-2	TRBD2	many	TRBV5-1	TGCGCCAGCAGCTCAGACCTAGCGGGAGCGAACACCGGGGAGCTGTTTTTT	CASSSDLAGANTGELFF
TRBJ1-4	-	many	TRBV5-1	TGCGCCAGCAGCCAGGACCGGGCCATTAATGAAAAACTGTTTTTT	CASSQDRAINEKLFF
TRBJ2-1	TRBD2	-	TRBV25-1	TGTGCCAGCAGTAGGATAGCGGGGATCTCCTACGAGCAGTTCTTC	CASSRIAGISYEQFF
TRBJ1-2	-	-	TRBV27	TGTGCCAGCAGTTTGGGACCCTCTACAAATGGCTACACCTTC	CASSLGPSTNGYTF
TRBJ1-5	-	many	TRBV3-1	TGTGCCAGCAGCCAAAACGGGGCCGATGGGAATCAGCCCCAGCATTTT	CASSQNGADGNQPQHF
TRBJ2-2	TRBD2	-	TRBV7-2	TGTGCCAGCAGCTTTGGACTAGCGGGAGGGCCAAGCACCGGGGAGCTGTTTTTT	CASSFGLAGGPSTGELFF
TRBJ2-2	-	many	TRBV3-1	TGTGCCAGCAGCCAACACAGGGCGGGGACCGGGGAGCTGTTTTTT	CASSQHRAGTGELFF
TRBJ2-3	TRBD2	-	TRBV6-4	TGTGCCAGCAGTGACCAAGCGGGAAGCACAGATACGCAGTATTTT	CASSDQAGSTDTQYF
TRBJ2-1	-	once	TRBV15	TGTGCCACCAGCAGAGATAGGGTCGGGTTTCGGTCCTACAATGGGCAGTTCTTC	CATSRDRVGFRSYNGQFF
TRBJ2-7	-	many	TRBV20-1	TGCAGTGCTAGAGGGTTTGCCGGAAGCTACGAGCAGTACTTC	CSARGFAGSYEQYF
TRBJ2-7	-	-	TRBV28	TGTGCCAGCAGTTTTTTAGGCGGATCGGCCTACGAGCAGTACTTC	CASSFLGGSAYEQYF
TRBJ1-5	-	many	TRBV28	TGTGCCAGCAGTTCGGGGAGCCAGCCCCAGCATTTT	CASSSGSQPQHF
TRBJ2-1	TRBD2	few	TRBV15	TGTGCCACCCGGGGGAGGGCCGGGTACAATGAGCAGTTCTTC	CATRGRAGYNEQFF
TRBJ2-7	TRBD2	-	TRBV9	TGTGCCAGCAGCGAGGGAGCGGGAGTTTCTCCCGCCGAGCAGTACTTC	CASSEGAGVSPAEQYF
TRBJ2-7	TRBD2	many	TRBV6-2/TRBV6-3	TGTGCCAGCAGTTACTCCCGACTAGCGGGAGACTACGAGCAGTACTTC	CASSYSRLAGDYEQYF
TRBJ2-5	-	many	TRBV9	TGTGCCAGCAGTTCCAGGTTAGGCACAGCCAGTAAAGAGACCCAGTACTTC	CASSSRLGTASKETQYF
TRBJ1-4	-	few	TRBV18	TGTGCCAGCTCACCTAGGGGGAATGAAAAACTGTTTTTT	CASSPRGNEKLFF